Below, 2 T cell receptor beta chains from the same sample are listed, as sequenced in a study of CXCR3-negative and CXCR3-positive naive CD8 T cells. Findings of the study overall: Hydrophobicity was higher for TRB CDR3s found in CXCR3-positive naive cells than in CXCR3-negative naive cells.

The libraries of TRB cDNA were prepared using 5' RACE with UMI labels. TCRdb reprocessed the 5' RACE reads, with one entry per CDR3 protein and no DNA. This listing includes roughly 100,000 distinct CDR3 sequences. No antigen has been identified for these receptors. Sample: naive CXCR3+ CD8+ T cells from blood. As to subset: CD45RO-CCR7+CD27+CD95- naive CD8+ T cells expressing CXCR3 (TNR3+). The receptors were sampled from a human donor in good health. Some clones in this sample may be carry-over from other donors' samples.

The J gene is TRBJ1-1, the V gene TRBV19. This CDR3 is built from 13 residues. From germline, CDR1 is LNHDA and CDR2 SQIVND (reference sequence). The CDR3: CASSIYGNTEAFF.

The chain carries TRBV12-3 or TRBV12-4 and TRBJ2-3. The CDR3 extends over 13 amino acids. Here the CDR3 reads CASSQVVADTQYF.